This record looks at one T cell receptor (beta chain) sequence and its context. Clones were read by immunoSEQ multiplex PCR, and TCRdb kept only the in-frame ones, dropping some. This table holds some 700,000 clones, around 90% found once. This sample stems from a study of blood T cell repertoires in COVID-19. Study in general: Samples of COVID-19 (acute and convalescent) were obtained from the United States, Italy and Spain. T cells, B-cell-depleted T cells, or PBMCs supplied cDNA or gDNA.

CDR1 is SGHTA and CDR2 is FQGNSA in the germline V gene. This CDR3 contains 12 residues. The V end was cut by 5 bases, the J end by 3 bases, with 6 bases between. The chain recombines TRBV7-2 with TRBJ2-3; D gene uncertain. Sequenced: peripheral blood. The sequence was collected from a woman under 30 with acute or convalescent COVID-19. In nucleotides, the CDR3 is TGTGCCAGCAGCCCGTCGACAGATACGCAGTATTTT. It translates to CASSPSTDTQYF. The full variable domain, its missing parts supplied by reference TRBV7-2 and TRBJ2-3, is GAGVSQSPSNKVTEKGKDVELRCDPISGHTALYWYRQSLGQGLEFLIYFQGNSAPDKSGLPSDRFSAERTGGSVSTLTIQRTQQEDSAVYLCASSPSTDTQYFGPGTRLTVL.